A selection of T cell receptor beta chains follows, all from one sample in a study of cytomegalovirus exposure and HLA in healthy donors. Only in-frame clones appear in the TCRdb table, and some are missing; sequencing was by immunoSEQ multiplex PCR. The table shows about 190,000 clones, with roughly 80% occurring only once. The sample consisted of PBMCs. The source is a man aged 40-49 years in good health and CMV-seropositive. Both conserved end residues are part of each CDR3. Each record gives: V gene, D gene, J gene, clone size, CDR3 DNA, CDR3 protein. The D gene is left open where the match is weak. Some rows have no size entry. The others give once, few or many, or a class for an expanded clone.

V gene: TRBV9
D gene: TRBD2
J gene: TRBJ2-1
clone size: NA
CDR3 DNA: TGTGCCAGCAGCGCCGGACTAGCGGATTACAATGAGCAGTTCTTC
CDR3 protein: CASSAGLADYNEQFF

V gene: TRBV10-1
D gene: NA
J gene: TRBJ2-1
clone size: NA
CDR3 DNA: TGCGCCAGCAGTGACTACGGGAATGAGCAGTTCTTC
CDR3 protein: CASSDYGNEQFF

V gene: TRBV18
D gene: NA
J gene: TRBJ1-3
clone size: once
CDR3 DNA: TGTGCCAGCTCACCCCTCTCCTCAGGCAGCTCTGGAAACACCATATATTTT
CDR3 protein: CASSPLSSGSSGNTIYF

V gene: TRBV4-1
D gene: NA
J gene: TRBJ1-1
clone size: few
CDR3 DNA: TGCGCCAGCAGCCAAGATGGGGCAGGGGCGGACACTGAAGCTTTCTTT
CDR3 protein: CASSQDGAGADTEAFF

V gene: TRBV7-6
D gene: NA
J gene: TRBJ1-5
clone size: once
CDR3 DNA: TGTGCCAGCAGCATCTTCTCGGGAACTCAGCCCCAGCATTTT
CDR3 protein: CASSIFSGTQPQHF

V gene: TRBV4-3
D gene: TRBD1
J gene: TRBJ2-7
clone size: NA
CDR3 DNA: TGCGCCAGCAGCCAAGATCGTACAGGGGGCTCCTACGAGCAGTACTTC
CDR3 protein: CASSQDRTGGSYEQYF

V gene: TRBV6-5
D gene: TRBD2
J gene: TRBJ2-1
clone size: few
CDR3 DNA: TGTGCCAGCAGTTACTCCTTGGGCGGGGGGGCTGATGAGCAGTTCTTC
CDR3 protein: CASSYSLGGGADEQFF

V gene: TRBV19
D gene: NA
J gene: TRBJ2-2
clone size: NA
CDR3 DNA: TGTGCCAGTAGTATAATTAGGAGAGGGGAGCTGTTTTTT
CDR3 protein: CASSIIRRGELFF

V gene: TRBV29-1
D gene: TRBD1
J gene: TRBJ2-7
clone size: NA
CDR3 DNA: TGCAGCGTCGGAACAGGGGAAGAGCAGTACTTC
CDR3 protein: CSVGTGEEQYF

V gene: TRBV6-5
D gene: TRBD1
J gene: TRBJ1-6
clone size: NA
CDR3 DNA: TGTGCCAGCGGTCAGACGGGACAGGGGAATTCACCCCTCCACTTT
CDR3 protein: CASGQTGQGNSPLHF

V gene: TRBV5-1
D gene: NA
J gene: TRBJ1-1
clone size: NA
CDR3 DNA: TGCGCCAGCAGCCGCGACGGGGGGAATGCTGAAGCTTTCTTT
CDR3 protein: CASSRDGGNAEAFF

V gene: TRBV15
D gene: TRBD1
J gene: TRBJ1-1
clone size: NA
CDR3 DNA: TGTGCCACCGGAGGGGACAGGGCGAACACTGAAGCTTTCTTT
CDR3 protein: CATGGDRANTEAFF

V gene: TRBV2
D gene: TRBD1
J gene: TRBJ1-1
clone size: NA
CDR3 DNA: TGTGCCAGCAGTCTGGGCAGGGGGGTCACTGAAGCTTTCTTT
CDR3 protein: CASSLGRGVTEAFF

V gene: TRBV9
D gene: NA
J gene: TRBJ2-7
clone size: few
CDR3 DNA: TGTGCCAGCAGCCCTGGGGCCCTCGTATCCTACGAGCAGTACTTC
CDR3 protein: CASSPGALVSYEQYF

V gene: TRBV7-3
D gene: TRBD1
J gene: TRBJ1-1
clone size: NA
CDR3 DNA: TGTGCCAGCAGCTTAGGAGGGGGCGTAGACACTGAAGCTTTCTTT
CDR3 protein: CASSLGGGVDTEAFF

V gene: TRBV19
D gene: TRBD2
J gene: TRBJ2-3
clone size: NA
CDR3 DNA: TGTGCCAGTAGGCTGACTAGCGGAGATACGCAGTATTTT
CDR3 protein: CASRLTSGDTQYF

V gene: TRBV28
D gene: TRBD1
J gene: TRBJ2-6
clone size: NA
CDR3 DNA: TGTGCCAGCAGTTTAAGGGGGCCTGGGGCCAACGTCCTGACTTTC
CDR3 protein: CASSLRGPGANVLTF

V gene: TRBV15
D gene: TRBD2
J gene: TRBJ2-5
clone size: NA
CDR3 DNA: TGTGCCACCAGCAGATCCCTAGCGGGGGAGGAGACCCAGTACTTC
CDR3 protein: CATSRSLAGEETQYF

V gene: TRBV4-1
D gene: NA
J gene: TRBJ1-1
clone size: once
CDR3 DNA: TGCGCCAGCAGCCAAGAAACAAGAACGAACACTGAAGCTTTCTTT
CDR3 protein: CASSQETRTNTEAFF

V gene: TRBV30
D gene: NA
J gene: TRBJ2-2
clone size: NA
CDR3 DNA: TGTGCCTGGAGTTCCTCGGGGGAGCTGTTTTTT
CDR3 protein: CAWSSSGELFF

V gene: TRBV5-6
D gene: NA
J gene: TRBJ1-1
clone size: NA
CDR3 DNA: TGTGCCAGCAGCTTGGTAGGGGTAGCTTTCTTT
CDR3 protein: CASSLVGVAFF

V gene: TRBV5-1
D gene: TRBD1
J gene: TRBJ1-1
clone size: NA
CDR3 DNA: TGCGCCAGCAGCTCCCCGTACTTACAGGGGAAGAACACTGAAGCTTTCTTT
CDR3 protein: CASSSPYLQGKNTEAFF

V gene: TRBV5-1
D gene: NA
J gene: TRBJ1-1
clone size: once
CDR3 DNA: TGCGCCAGCAGCTCAGGAGCAGGGGACACTGAAGCTTTCTTT
CDR3 protein: CASSSGAGDTEAFF

V gene: TRBV7-9
D gene: NA
J gene: TRBJ2-5
clone size: once
CDR3 DNA: TGTGCCAGCAGCTCCCGATTAGCCTCACAAGAGACCCAGTACTTC
CDR3 protein: CASSSRLASQETQYF

V gene: TRBV11-2
D gene: NA
J gene: TRBJ2-5
clone size: once
CDR3 DNA: TGTGCCAGCAGCTTAGAATGGGCTCAAGAGACCCAGTACTTC
CDR3 protein: CASSLEWAQETQYF

V gene: TRBV13
D gene: NA
J gene: TRBJ2-7
clone size: once
CDR3 DNA: TGTGCCAGCAGCTTAGGGGGACAACCTATCTACGAGCAGTACTTC
CDR3 protein: CASSLGGQPIYEQYF

V gene: TRBV7-3
D gene: NA
J gene: TRBJ2-1
clone size: once
CDR3 DNA: TGTGCCAGCAGCTTAAACAGGTTGAGTGAGCAGTTCTTC
CDR3 protein: CASSLNRLSEQFF

V gene: TRBV27
D gene: NA
J gene: TRBJ2-7
clone size: NA
CDR3 DNA: NA
CDR3 protein: CASSTSPGQAYEQYF

V gene: TRBV5-4
D gene: NA
J gene: TRBJ2-5
clone size: NA
CDR3 DNA: TGTGCCAGCAGCTTGGCTGGGAGAGAGACCCAGTACTTC
CDR3 protein: CASSLAGRETQYF

V gene: TRBV7-2
D gene: NA
J gene: TRBJ2-5
clone size: NA
CDR3 DNA: TGTGCCAGCAGCCTGCAGGCCACTAGGTATCTTCAAGAGACCCAGTACTTC
CDR3 protein: CASSLQATRYLQETQYF

V gene: TRBV27
D gene: NA
J gene: TRBJ2-1
clone size: NA
CDR3 DNA: TGTGCCAGCAGTTTAGCGTCCTACAATGAGCAGTTCTTC
CDR3 protein: CASSLASYNEQFF

V gene: TRBV6-1
D gene: TRBD1
J gene: TRBJ2-5
clone size: NA
CDR3 DNA: TGTGCCAGCGGCGGGACAGGGGAAGAGACCCAGTACTTC
CDR3 protein: CASGGTGEETQYF

V gene: TRBV7-9
D gene: TRBD2
J gene: TRBJ2-5
clone size: NA
CDR3 DNA: TGTGCCAGCAGCTTAGGGGGGTCTAGCGGGGCCACCCAAGAGACCCAGTACTTC
CDR3 protein: CASSLGGSSGATQETQYF

V gene: TRBV5-1
D gene: TRBD1
J gene: TRBJ2-7
clone size: NA
CDR3 DNA: TGCGCCAGCAGCTTGGTGGTGACAGGGGGGAAGGACGAGCAGTACTTC
CDR3 protein: CASSLVVTGGKDEQYF

V gene: TRBV19
D gene: NA
J gene: TRBJ2-7
clone size: NA
CDR3 DNA: TGTGCCAGTAGTATGGTGGGAGGTGGCGAGCAGTACTTC
CDR3 protein: CASSMVGGGEQYF

V gene: TRBV7-2
D gene: NA
J gene: TRBJ2-1
clone size: NA
CDR3 DNA: TGTGCCAGCAGCTTTAACCGGGACTGGTTCCCCAATGAGCAGTTCTTC
CDR3 protein: CASSFNRDWFPNEQFF

V gene: TRBV6-4
D gene: TRBD2
J gene: TRBJ2-3
clone size: few
CDR3 DNA: TGTGCCAGCAGTGACTCCACTAGCGGGGGGGCAGATACGCAGTATTTT
CDR3 protein: CASSDSTSGGADTQYF

V gene: TRBV27
D gene: NA
J gene: TRBJ1-4
clone size: NA
CDR3 DNA: TGTGCCAGCAGTTCCTATAATGAAAAACTGTTTTTT
CDR3 protein: CASSSYNEKLFF

V gene: TRBV9
D gene: NA
J gene: TRBJ1-1
clone size: NA
CDR3 DNA: TGTGCCAGCAGCGCCCAGGAGGGTGAAGCTTTCTTT
CDR3 protein: CASSAQEGEAFF

V gene: TRBV6-6
D gene: NA
J gene: TRBJ2-3
clone size: NA
CDR3 DNA: TGTGCCAGCAACCTGGGACTCCGGCGCACAGATACGCAGTATTTT
CDR3 protein: CASNLGLRRTDTQYF

V gene: TRBV27
D gene: NA
J gene: TRBJ1-2
clone size: NA
CDR3 DNA: TGTGCCAGCAGTTTTAGCGTCTTCGGAAGCTATGGCTACACCTTC
CDR3 protein: CASSFSVFGSYGYTF

V gene: TRBV19
D gene: NA
J gene: TRBJ2-7
clone size: NA
CDR3 DNA: TGTGCCAGTAGTATTCCCCCGGGCGAGCAGTACTTC
CDR3 protein: CASSIPPGEQYF

V gene: TRBV20-1
D gene: NA
J gene: TRBJ2-3
clone size: NA
CDR3 DNA: TGCAGTGCTACCAGTTCAAATACGCAGTATTTT
CDR3 protein: CSATSSNTQYF

V gene: TRBV19
D gene: NA
J gene: TRBJ2-5
clone size: NA
CDR3 DNA: TGTGCCAGCAGTCGGGGGGCCATGGAGGAGACCCAGTACTTC
CDR3 protein: CASSRGAMEETQYF

V gene: TRBV9
D gene: NA
J gene: TRBJ1-4
clone size: NA
CDR3 DNA: TGTGCCAGCAGCAGCGGTCGCGATGAAAAACTGTTTTTT
CDR3 protein: CASSSGRDEKLFF

V gene: TRBV5-1
D gene: NA
J gene: TRBJ1-2
clone size: NA
CDR3 DNA: TGCGCCAGCACCCGGGGAGGAGCTAACTATGGCTACACCTTC
CDR3 protein: CASTRGGANYGYTF

V gene: TRBV6-5
D gene: NA
J gene: TRBJ2-2
clone size: NA
CDR3 DNA: TGTGCCAGCAGCCCTAACACCGGGGAGCTGTTTTTT
CDR3 protein: CASSPNTGELFF

V gene: TRBV30
D gene: NA
J gene: TRBJ2-3
clone size: NA
CDR3 DNA: TGTGCCTGGAGTGTATCGGGAGTTCCCACAGATACGCAGTATTTT
CDR3 protein: CAWSVSGVPTDTQYF

V gene: TRBV7-2
D gene: NA
J gene: TRBJ2-5
clone size: NA
CDR3 DNA: TGTGCCAGCAGCTTAGTAAGGGGTTCGGAGACCCAGTACTTC
CDR3 protein: CASSLVRGSETQYF

V gene: TRBV5-8
D gene: NA
J gene: TRBJ1-5
clone size: NA
CDR3 DNA: TGTGCCAGCAGCCGCCCCGGGGAGCGTAGTGTAGACAATCAGCCCCAGCATTTT
CDR3 protein: CASSRPGERSVDNQPQHF

V gene: TRBV7-9
D gene: NA
J gene: TRBJ2-3
clone size: NA
CDR3 DNA: TGTGCCGGGTCAGCCAGGGACACAGATACGCAGTATTTT
CDR3 protein: CAGSARDTDTQYF

V gene: TRBV5-1
D gene: TRBD1
J gene: TRBJ2-5
clone size: NA
CDR3 DNA: TGCGCCAGCAGCTGGCCGGGACAGGGGGGGCCCGGCCAAGAGACCCAGTACTTC
CDR3 protein: CASSWPGQGGPGQETQYF

V gene: TRBV27
D gene: NA
J gene: TRBJ1-5
clone size: NA
CDR3 DNA: TGTGCCAGCAGTTTGACCTCAGGGAGCAATCAGCCCCAGCATTTT
CDR3 protein: CASSLTSGSNQPQHF

V gene: TRBV9
D gene: TRBD2
J gene: TRBJ2-1
clone size: few
CDR3 DNA: TGTGCCAGCAGCGTAGGACTAGCGGACTACAATGAGCAGTTCTTC
CDR3 protein: CASSVGLADYNEQFF